A selection of T cell receptor beta chains follows, all from one sample in a study of T cell changes during pregnancy in multiple sclerosis. This table comes from immunoSEQ multiplex PCR, and its TCRdb copy is limited to in-frame clones, with some not included. The sample lists about 110,000 clones, 91% occurring once. Source: peripheral blood, taken before pregnancy. The receptors here all came from a female donor with multiple sclerosis, enrolled in a pregnancy study. Both conserved end residues are part of each CDR3. The D gene is left open where the match is weak. Some rows have no size entry. The others give once, few or many, or a class for an expanded clone.

TRBD1 TRBJ2-7 once TRBV2 TGTGCCAGCAGTACGGACAGGGGGAGTTCCTACGAGCAGTACTTC CASSTDRGSSYEQYF
TRBD1 TRBJ1-3 NA TRBV14 TGTGCCAGCAGCCCGCTGACAGGGGTCGGAAACACCATATATTTT CASSPLTGVGNTIYF
NA TRBJ2-4 NA TRBV2 TGTGCCAGCAGGGAACGAGGAACCCTAGCCAAAAACATTCAGTACTTC CASRERGTLAKNIQYF
NA TRBJ2-1 NA TRBV11-3 TGTGCCAGCAGCTTAGACGGGATTAACTACAATGAGCAGTTCTTC CASSLDGINYNEQFF
TRBD2 TRBJ2-7 NA TRBV19 TGTGCCAGTAGTCCGGAAAAGGCTAGCGGCAGGTCCTACGAGCAGTACTTC CASSPEKASGRSYEQYF
NA TRBJ2-7 NA TRBV28 TGTGCCAGCAGTTTAGGCGGTTTCGGCGAGCAGTACTTC CASSLGGFGEQYF
TRBD2 TRBJ2-7 NA TRBV19 TGTGCCAGTGGGACTAGCGGGACTAACGAGCAGTACTTC CASGTSGTNEQYF
NA TRBJ2-3 once TRBV5-1 TGCGCCAGCAGCGGCGGTTCTAGCACAGATACGCAGTATTTT CASSGGSSTDTQYF
NA TRBJ1-6 NA TRBV30 TGTGCCTGGAGTGCCAGTTTATCACCCCTCCACTTT CAWSASLSPLHF
TRBD2 TRBJ2-1 NA TRBV5-1 TGCGCCAGCAGCCTGACCGGGACTAGCGGAAACAATGAGCAGTTCTTC CASSLTGTSGNNEQFF
TRBD1 TRBJ2-1 NA TRBV15 TGTGCCACCAGCAGATCCAGGACAGGGATGGGGAATGAGCAGTTCTTC CATSRSRTGMGNEQFF
NA TRBJ1-1 NA TRBV4-3 TGCGCCAGCAGCGGGCAGGGAAGGAACACTGAAGCTTTCTTT CASSGQGRNTEAFF
NA TRBJ2-4 NA TRBV7-2 TGTGCCAGCAGCCCACAGGGACAATTTTACTCGTACTTC CASSPQGQFYSYF
TRBD1 TRBJ2-3 once TRBV9 TGTGCCAGCAGCCCTCGGACAGGGGTTAGCACAGATACGCAGTATTTT CASSPRTGVSTDTQYF
NA TRBJ1-1 NA TRBV7-9 TGTGCCAGCAGCTTAGGGGCAGGGGACACTGAAGCTTTCTTT CASSLGAGDTEAFF
TRBD2 TRBJ2-2 NA TRBV7-6 TGTGCCAGCAGCCCAAGCGGGGGGGCCTCCGGGGAGCTGTTTTTT CASSPSGGASGELFF
TRBD2 TRBJ2-5 few TRBV7-8 TGTGCCAGCCAGGGACTAGCGGGAGCGGAGACCCAGTACTTC CASQGLAGAETQYF
TRBD2 TRBJ2-5 few TRBV7-3 TGTGCCAGCAGCTTAGGGACTAGCCACCCGAGGGGAGAGACCCAGTACTTC CASSLGTSHPRGETQYF
TRBD1 TRBJ2-5 NA TRBV9 TGTGCCAGCAGCGTAAGGGGGCACCTCCAAGAGACCCAGTACTTC CASSVRGHLQETQYF
NA TRBJ2-7 NA TRBV10-2 TGCGCCAGCAAAGGGGGATCCTACGAGCAGTACTTC CASKGGSYEQYF
NA TRBJ1-1 NA TRBV7-9 TGTGCCAGCAGCTTAATCCGAGGGAACACTGAAGCTTTCTTT CASSLIRGNTEAFF
TRBD1 TRBJ1-2 NA TRBV28 TGTGCCAGCAGCCACTCCTTGGACAGGACCATCTATGGCTACACCTTC CASSHSLDRTIYGYTF
TRBD2 TRBJ2-7 NA TRBV2 TGTGCCAGCAGCCTCGGGGGAGGGCAGGTCTACGAGCAGTACTTC CASSLGGGQVYEQYF
NA TRBJ1-2 NA TRBV15 TGTGCCACCAGCAGAGAAGCAGTCACTACTGGCTACACCTTC CATSREAVTTGYTF